This is a list of T cell receptor beta chains from one sample in a study of cytomegalovirus exposure and HLA in healthy donors. Some clones are missing from TCRdb's copy, which holds only in-frame ones; the method was immunoSEQ multiplex PCR. The sample lists more than 140,000 clones, over 60% seen once, with 3% in the top ten. The sample taken for sequencing was PBMCs. The receptors were sampled from a woman aged 25-40 years in good health and CMV-seropositive. The CDR3 runs from the conserved cysteine through the conserved F or W. Each record gives: D gene, J gene, V gene, clone size, CDR3 protein, CDR3 DNA. D genes are given only for firm matches. Rows give clone size only sometimes, using once, few, many, or a class for an expanded clone.

.	TRBJ2-7	TRBV7-6	.	CASSINSDQEQYF	TGTGCCAGCAGTATAAATTCCGATCAGGAGCAGTACTTC
.	TRBJ1-3	TRBV29-1	.	CSVDADAGGNTIYF	TGCAGCGTTGACGCAGATGCGGGTGGAAACACCATATATTTT
.	TRBJ2-6	TRBV5-6	.	CASSPGQSSGANVLTF	TGTGCCAGCAGCCCCGGACAGAGCTCTGGGGCCAACGTCCTGACTTTC
TRBD1	TRBJ2-6	TRBV4-1	once	CASSQVRAGQGAGANVLTF	TGCGCCAGCAGCCAAGTAAGGGCGGGACAGGGGGCTGGGGCCAACGTCCTGACTTTC
.	TRBJ1-2	TRBV7-9	once	CASSSHLSYGYTF	TGTGCCAGCAGCTCCCATCTCAGCTATGGCTACACCTTC
TRBD1	TRBJ2-7	TRBV19	.	CASSISGQVFYEQYF	TGTGCCAGTAGTATATCTGGACAGGTGTTCTACGAGCAGTACTTC
.	TRBJ1-4	TRBV9	.	CASSATGTNEKLFF	TGTGCCAGCAGCGCGACGGGAACTAATGAAAAACTGTTTTTT
TRBD2	TRBJ2-1	TRBV29-1	.	CSGGSGVIWNEQFF	TGCAGCGGAGGTAGCGGGGTAATTTGGAATGAGCAGTTCTTC
.	TRBJ1-5	TRBV6-1	.	CASSERTEGVGAQHF	TGTGCCAGCAGTGAACGGACAGAAGGGGTCGGGGCCCAGCATTTT
TRBD2	TRBJ2-3	TRBV28	.	CASSPLAGLTDTQYF	TGTGCCAGCAGTCCACTAGCGGGGCTCACAGATACGCAGTATTTT
.	TRBJ2-1	TRBV15	.	CATNMRGDYNEQFF	TGTGCCACCAACATGCGCGGGGATTACAATGAGCAGTTCTTC
.	TRBJ1-3	TRBV14	.	CASSQDIGGTGNTIYF	TGTGCCAGCAGCCAAGATATCGGGGGGACGGGAAACACCATATATTTT
TRBD2	TRBJ2-7	TRBV27	.	CASRGLAETQYEQYF	TGTGCCAGCAGGGGACTAGCGGAAACTCAGTACGAGCAGTACTTC
TRBD1	TRBJ1-3	TRBV11-2	few	CASSLQGAALGSIYF	TGTGCCAGCAGTCTACAGGGGGCCGCTCTTGGCTCCATATATTTT
.	TRBJ1-1	TRBV6-5	.	CASSYRTEGTEAFF	TGTGCCAGCAGTTACCGCACAGAAGGCACTGAAGCTTTCTTT
.	TRBJ1-2	TRBV5-8	.	CASSLALGGNYGYTF	TGTGCCAGCAGCTTGGCCTTAGGAGGGAACTATGGCTACACCTTC
.	TRBJ1-4	TRBV5-1	.	CASSLEGRGYEKLFF	TGCGCCAGCAGCTTGGAAGGCAGGGGATATGAAAAACTGTTTTTT
.	TRBJ2-1	TRBV6-1	.	CASSEGSGSYNEQFF	TGTGCCAGCAGTGAGGGTAGCGGATCCTACAATGAGCAGTTCTTC
.	TRBJ2-6	TRBV4-1	.	CASSQEGPSGANVLTF	TGCGCCAGCAGCCAAGAGGGCCCGTCTGGGGCCAACGTCCTGACTTTC
.	TRBJ1-2	TRBV28	few	CASSPLSYENLGYTF	TGTGCCAGCAGTCCACTGTCCTACGAGAACCTGGGCTACACCTTC
.	TRBJ1-1	TRBV5-1	.	CASSYLRTARTEAFF	TGCGCCAGCAGCTATTTGAGGACAGCGCGAACTGAAGCTTTCTTT
TRBD1	TRBJ1-2	TRBV30	.	CAWTRQGGGYTF	TGTGCCTGGACCAGACAGGGAGGCGGCTACACCTTC
.	TRBJ2-3	TRBV29-1	.	CSVDRWDSPGGDTQYF	TGCAGCGTTGATCGCTGGGACTCCCCGGGTGGAGATACGCAGTATTTT
TRBD2	TRBJ2-3	TRBV4-2	few	CASSQASGYTDTQYF	TGTGCCAGCAGCCAGGCTAGCGGTTACACAGATACGCAGTATTTT
.	TRBJ1-2	TRBV28	.	CASYLANYGYTF	TGTGCCAGCTATCTAGCTAACTATGGCTACACCTTC
TRBD2	TRBJ2-3	TRBV5-1	.	CASISGGAEDTQYF	TGCGCCAGCATAAGCGGGGGGGCCGAAGATACGCAGTATTTT
.	TRBJ1-4	TRBV5-1	few	CASSPGGSSEKLFF	TGCGCCAGCAGCCCCGGAGGGTCGAGTGAAAAACTGTTTTTT
TRBD1	TRBJ1-1	TRBV2	.	CASSEARDREGIF	TGTGCCAGCAGTGAAGCGCGGGACAGGGAGGGAATCTTT
TRBD1	TRBJ1-2	TRBV18	.	CASSPGGRDRWNYGYTF	TGTGCCAGCTCACCCGGGGGCCGGGACAGGTGGAACTATGGCTACACCTTC
.	TRBJ2-7	TRBV13	.	CASSLPVGGGRDEQYF	TGTGCCAGCAGCTTACCTGTTGGAGGGGGCAGGGACGAGCAGTACTTC
.	TRBJ1-5	TRBV4-1	.	CASSQSGNGRGNQPQHF	TGCGCCAGCAGCCAATCAGGGAACGGCAGGGGAAATCAGCCCCAGCATTTT
.	TRBJ1-5	TRBV2	.	CASRGRGPQHF	TGTGCCAGCAGGGGCCGGGGGCCCCAGCATTTT
TRBD2	TRBJ2-5	TRBV6-5	few	CASSSVVAGGRTQYF	TGTGCCAGCAGTTCAGTTGTAGCGGGGGGGAGGACCCAGTACTTC
.	TRBJ2-7	TRBV5-1	.	CASSSGRGSYEQYF	TGCGCCAGCAGCTCGGGCAGGGGCTCCTACGAGCAGTACTTC
.	TRBJ2-7	TRBV25-1	.	CASSRVSGNEQYF	TGTGCCAGCAGTAGGGTTTCAGGGAACGAGCAGTACTTC
TRBD1	TRBJ1-1	TRBV27	.	CASSPPPRTGAGVFF	TGTGCCAGCAGTCCGCCCCCCCGGACAGGAGCGGGTGTTTTCTTT
TRBD1	TRBJ1-2	TRBV13	few	CASSPTGGYGYTF	TGTGCCAGCAGCCCGACAGGGGGCTATGGCTACACCTTC
TRBD1	TRBJ1-2	TRBV19	.	CASSSDRGRIMGYTF	TGTGCCAGTAGTTCAGACAGGGGGCGAATCATGGGCTACACCTTC
.	TRBJ2-7	TRBV19	few	CASSMTASYEQYF	TGTGCCAGTAGTATGACAGCCTCCTACGAGCAGTACTTC
.	TRBJ1-1	TRBV5-8	.	CASKRQGSVYTEAFF	TGTGCCAGCAAGAGGCAGGGGAGTGTATACACTGAAGCTTTCTTT
TRBD1	TRBJ1-6	TRBV6-5	.	CASSQQGGWGSALHF	TGTGCCAGCAGTCAACAGGGGGGTTGGGGTTCGGCCCTCCACTTT
TRBD2	TRBJ2-2	TRBV18	.	CASTPIAGGTGELFF	TGTGCCAGCACCCCCATAGCGGGGGGCACCGGGGAGCTGTTTTTT
TRBD1	TRBJ1-1	TRBV4-2	many	CASSRTGQLEEIF	TGTGCCAGCAGCAGGACAGGTCAGCTGGAGGAAATCTTT
.	TRBJ1-4	TRBV19	.	CASRGNEKLFF	TGTGCCAGTCGGGGTAATGAAAAACTGTTTTTT
TRBD1	TRBJ1-5	TRBV7-2	.	CASSPRTGNQPQHF	TGTGCCAGCAGCCCGAGGACAGGGAATCAGCCCCAGCATTTT
.	TRBJ2-7	TRBV19	.	CASRKDGNNEQYF	TGTGCCAGTAGGAAAGACGGGAATAACGAGCAGTACTTC
TRBD1	TRBJ1-2	TRBV6-1	few	CASRAGTGGDGYTF	TGTGCCAGCAGAGCCGGGACAGGGGGCGATGGCTACACCTTC
.	TRBJ2-5	TRBV20-1	few	CSAPDLETQYF	TGCAGTGCGCCCGACTTAGAGACCCAGTACTTC